The 30 T cell receptor beta chains given below trace back to one sample, sequenced in a study of OX40 agonist ivuxolimab in advanced cancers. Clones were read by immunoSEQ multiplex PCR, and TCRdb kept only the in-frame ones, dropping some. The sample holds 67,000 or so clones, around four fifths seen once. Specimen: CD4+ or CD8+ T cells sorted from blood, collected in a trial of the OX40 agonist ivuxolimab. These receptors were taken from an adult with an advanced solid tumor such as melanoma, head and neck, liver or kidney cancer.

The rearrangement joins TRBV30 to TRBJ2-7; the D gene could be TRBD1 or TRBD2 (5 bases each). The CDR3 extends over 13 amino acids. Germline CDR1 is GTSNPN and CDR2 is SVGIG (reference sequence). V lost 6 bases to trimming and J lost 0 bases, with 12 bases between them. The CDR3 DNA is TGTGCCTGTACGGGACGGAGCTCCTACGAGCAGTACTTC. This encodes CACTGRSSYEQYF.

J is TRBJ2-5 and V is TRBV5-4; TRBD1 aligns across 8 bases. Near its end, the DNA agrees better with TRBJ2-7, so the J call may be wrong. The germline V gene encodes CDR1 SGHNT and CDR2 YYREEE (reference sequence). The CDR3 runs to 13 residues. The CDR3 protein is CASSQDRGSEQYF. The DNA for the CDR3 is TGTGCCAGCAGCCAAGACAGGGGAAGCGAGCAGTACTTC.

The chain combines TRBV5-6 with TRBJ2-3; possible D gene TRBD1, 6 bases. Trimming shortened V by 4 bases and J by 0 bases, and 18 bases separated the two germline ends. The CDR3 length is 17 residues. Per germline, CDR1 SGHDT and CDR2 YYEEEE. CDR3 amino acids: CASSRSVDSASTDTQYF. The CDR3, as DNA: TGTGCCAGCAGCCGGTCGGTGGACAGCGCTAGCACAGATACGCAGTATTTT. Using reference TRBV5-6 and TRBJ2-3 for the parts outside the CDR3, the full variable domain is DAGVTQSPTHLIKTRGQQVTLRCSPKSGHDTVSWYQQALGQGPQFIFQYYEEEERQRGNFPDRFSGHQFPNYSSELNVNALLLGDSALYLCASSRSVDSASTDTQYFGPGTRLTVL.

This clone was observed once. The chain links TRBV19 to TRBJ2-2; possible D gene TRBD1, 6 bases. V was clipped by 0 bases and J by 5 bases, with 7 bases between them. Per the germline V gene, CDR1 is LNHDA and CDR2 is SQIVND (reference sequence). This CDR3 is 14 amino acids long. In DNA, the CDR3 is TGTGCCAGTAGTATAGACCAGGGGACCGGGGAGCTGTTTTTT. It is translated as CASSIDQGTGELFF.

This sequence joins TRBV7-9 and TRBJ2-1, with 7 nucleotides matching TRBD2. Germline assignment: CDR1 SEHNR and CDR2 FQNEAQ (reference sequence). CDR3 length: 15 amino acids. V dropped 2 bases and J dropped 6; count of bases not matched to a gene: 7. The CDR3 sequence is CASSLRIRGVNEQFF. In nucleotides, the CDR3 is TGTGCCAGCAGCTTAAGGATACGGGGGGTCAATGAGCAGTTCTTC.

V and J are TRBV5-6 and TRBJ1-5, with D unclear. Germline values: CDR1 SGHDT, CDR2 YYEEEE. V was trimmed by 2 bases and J by 4 bases, leaving 7 bases between them. The CDR3 is 13 amino acids. This CDR3 is CASSFGGNQPQHF. The DNA of the CDR3 is TGTGCCAGCAGCTTTGGAGGGAATCAGCCCCAGCATTTT.

The chain has TRBV28 and TRBJ1-5; D remains ambiguous. Trimming cost V 7 bases and J 5 bases, with 33 bases left between them. The CDR3 spans 20 residues. CDR1 and CDR2 from the germline V gene are MDHEN and SYDVKM. CDR3 nucleotide sequence: TGTGCCAGCACTGATCCGTCCTCGCGGGAGATACCTGGGCTGTATCAGCCCCAGCATTTT. Translated: CASTDPSSREIPGLYQPQHF.

The chain employs TRBV30 and TRBJ2-4, with 7 bases aligning to TRBD1. CDR3 length: 13 residues. J lost 11 bases, V lost 1 base, and 8 bases had no gene match. From germline, CDR1 is GTSNPN and CDR2 SVGIG (reference sequence). CDR3 region: CAWSGAGGSVQYF. CDR3 DNA: TGTGCCTGGAGTGGGGCAGGGGGTAGTGTTCAGTACTTC.

This clone was counted a few times. The V gene is TRBV11-2, the J gene TRBJ2-1; possibly TRBD2 for D (6 bases). CDR1 is SGHAT, CDR2 FQNNGV, per germline. The CDR3 loop spans 18 amino acids. V was shortened by 4 bases and J by 0 bases, with 19 bases between the two germline ends. The CDR3 sequence: CASSSLRSGPSSYNEQFF. CDR3 nucleotide sequence: TGTGCCAGCAGCTCCCTGCGGAGCGGGCCAAGCTCCTACAATGAGCAGTTCTTC.

V and J are TRBV28 and TRBJ1-4; possibly TRBD1 for D (6 bases). The CDR3 is 14 amino acids. V lost 7 bases, J lost 8 bases, and 17 bases lay in between. Germline assignment: CDR1 MDHEN and CDR2 SYDVKM. This CDR3 reads CASILGGAGEKLFF. The CDR3 bases are TGTGCCAGCATCCTGGGGGGCGCGGGAGAAAAACTGTTTTTT.

The J gene is TRBJ2-6, the V gene TRBV7-6; the D is unclear. The CDR3 runs to 14 residues. The V gene's germline CDR1 is SGHVS and CDR2 FNYEAQ. V gave up 7 bases and J gave up 4 bases, with 11 bases separating them. CDR3 protein: CASTPAAGANVLTF. The CDR3 DNA reads TGTGCCAGCACCCCGGCAGCCGGGGCCAACGTCCTGACTTTC. The whole variable domain, filled in from reference TRBV7-6 and TRBJ2-6, reads GAGVSQSPRYKVTKRGQDVALRCDPISGHVSLYWYRQALGQGPEFLTYFNYEAQQDKSGLPNDRFSAERPEGSISTLTIQRTEQRDSAMYRCASTPAAGANVLTFGAGSRLTVL.

J is TRBJ1-4 and V is TRBV5-1; no definite D call. Germline lookup yields CDR1 SGHRS and CDR2 YFSETQ. The CDR3 has 16 amino acids. V lost 0 bases and J lost 7, with 16 bases in between. The CDR3 DNA is TGCGCCAGCAGCTTGGAATCTCTGGCGCGGGGTGAAAAACTGTTTTTT. The encoded protein is CASSLESLARGEKLFF.

In this sample, this clone turned up a few times. V and J are TRBV7-8 and TRBJ1-2; D is undetermined. With 5 bases removed from V and 0 bases from J, the gap between germline ends came to 16 bases. This CDR3 has 16 amino acids. The germline V gene encodes CDR1 SGHVS and CDR2 FQNEAQ. The CDR3 nucleotides read TGTGCCAGCAGCCCAAGGATATGGGCAACTAACTATGGCTACACCTTC. As protein: CASSPRIWATNYGYTF.

J is TRBJ2-1 and V is TRBV7-3; TRBD2 aligns across 7 bases. This CDR3 comprises 16 residues. The germline gives CDR1 SGHTA, CDR2 FQGTGA. Unmatched junction bases numbered 5, after V lost 2 bases and J lost 1 base. The CDR3, as DNA: TGTGCCAGCAGCTTATCAGGACTAGGATCCTACAATGAGCAGTTCTTC. Translation: CASSLSGLGSYNEQFF.

The chain recombines TRBV11-2 with TRBJ2-7; D is unclear. V lost 5 bases to trimming and J lost 0 bases, with 11 bases between them. CDR1 is SGHAT and CDR2 is FQNNGV in the germline V gene. The CDR3 extends over 14 amino acids. The CDR3, as DNA: TGTGCCAGCAGCGAAGGACGGAGCTCCTACGAGCAGTACTTC. Translating gives CASSEGRSSYEQYF.

The V call is TRBV19, the J call TRBJ2-7, with a possible D match to TRBD2 (6 bases). V lost 4 bases, J lost 2 bases, and 27 bases lay in between. The CDR3 totals 19 residues. The germline gives CDR1 LNHDA, CDR2 SQIVND (reference sequence). CDR3 loop: CASSTPITGPAGPAYEQYF. Here the CDR3 DNA reads TGTGCCAGTAGTACACCGATTACAGGACCAGCGGGCCCGGCCTACGAGCAGTACTTC. The whole variable domain, remainder taken from reference TRBV19 and TRBJ2-7, is DGGITQSPKYLFRKEGQNVTLSCEQNLNHDAMYWYRQDPGQGLRLIYYSQIVNDFQKGDIAEGYSVSREKKESFPLTVTSAQKNPTAFYLCASSTPITGPAGPAYEQYFGPGTRLTVT.

The chain links TRBV28 to TRBJ2-3, with 7 bases that match TRBD2. The junction had 18 bases not matched to a gene; V was cut back by 8 bases and J by 4 bases. The CDR3 has 17 amino acids. Germline V gene lookup returns CDR1 MDHEN and CDR2 SYDVKM. The CDR3 here is CASCPLGRAFVADTQYF. The DNA for the CDR3 is TGTGCCAGCTGTCCCCTGGGGAGGGCCTTCGTCGCAGATACGCAGTATTTT. The variable domain in full, completed from reference TRBV28 and TRBJ2-3, reads DVKVTQSSRYLVKRTGEKVFLECVQDMDHENMFWYRQDPGLGLRLIYFSYDVKMKEKGDIPEGYSVSREKKERFSLILESASTNQTSMYLCASCPLGRAFVADTQYFGPGTRLTVL.

The chain employs TRBV18 and TRBJ2-5; TRBD1 agrees at 10 bases. This CDR3 has 15 residues. V gave up 9 bases and J gave up 5 bases; unmatched junction bases: 12. CDR1 and CDR2 from the germline V gene are KGHSH and LQKENI. CDR3 residues: CARLRQGAHMETQYF. The CDR3 coding sequence is TGTGCCAGACTGAGACAGGGGGCGCATATGGAGACCCAGTACTTC.

This chain joins TRBV28 and TRBJ2-7, with 8 bases aligning to TRBD1. Trimming took 6 bases from V and 3 from J; bases not matched to a gene: 7. Germline V gene lookup returns CDR1 MDHEN and CDR2 SYDVKM. This CDR3 is 14 amino acids long. CDR3 coding DNA: TGTGCCAGCAGCCTCCGACAGGGGTACTACGAGCAGTACTTC. Translated: CASSLRQGYYEQYF.

This clone came up once. The rearrangement joins TRBV15 to TRBJ2-4; 8 nucleotides match TRBD1. Germline-derived CDR1 and CDR2 are LNHNV and YYDKDF (reference sequence). The CDR3 has 17 amino acids. Germline trimming cut 1 base from V and 7 bases from J; bases unmatched to any gene: 12. In DNA form, the CDR3 reads TGTGCCACCAGCAGAGGACAGGGGAAGATCGGGACGAACATTCAGTACTTC. This translates into CATSRGQGKIGTNIQYF.

The chain links TRBV5-1 to TRBJ1-1, with D unclear. Trimming left V 5 bases short and J 1 base short, with 9 bases between. The length of the CDR3 is 13 residues. Germline V gene lookup returns CDR1 SGHRS and CDR2 YFSETQ. The CDR3 DNA sequence: TGCGCCAGCAGTCTTTGGGGGAACACTGAAGCTTTCTTT. Its protein is CASSLWGNTEAFF.

The J gene is TRBJ1-1, the V gene TRBV5-6; D unclear. This CDR3 contains 15 residues. The V gene lost 0 bases and the J gene lost 4 bases, with 13 bases spanning the gap. Germline V gene lookup returns CDR1 SGHDT and CDR2 YYEEEE. The CDR3, as DNA: TGTGCCAGCAGCTTGGGCCCGGGGAGAGGCACTGAAGCTTTCTTT. It specifies CASSLGPGRGTEAFF.

The chain links TRBV5-8 to TRBJ1-2, with TRBD1 as a possible D gene (5 bases). The CDR3 contains 12 residues. V lost 5 bases and J 3 bases, leaving 8 bases between the germline ends. Germline CDR1 is SGHTS and CDR2 is YDEGEE. The CDR3 loop reads CASSRGDYGYTF. CDR3 in DNA: TGTGCCAGCAGTAGAGGGGACTATGGCTACACCTTC.

The V gene is TRBV7-9, the J gene TRBJ1-2; 10 bases fit TRBD1. Germline values: CDR1 SEHNR, CDR2 FQNEAQ (reference sequence). The length of the CDR3 is 13 residues. V was clipped by 6 bases and J by 5 bases; unmatched bases: 3. CDR3 in amino acids: CASRSDRGYGYTF. Here the CDR3 DNA reads TGTGCCAGCAGATCGGACAGGGGGTATGGCTACACCTTC.

The rearrangement uses TRBV15 and TRBJ2-5; TRBD1 matches 8 bases. The CDR3 consists of 13 residues. CDR1 and CDR2 from the germline V gene are LNHNV and YYDKDF (reference sequence). The junction had 8 bases not matched to a gene; V was cut back by 3 bases and J by 11 bases. This CDR3 reads CATSSRDRPEQYF. CDR3 DNA sequence: TGTGCCACCAGCAGCCGGGACAGGCCGGAGCAGTACTTC.

V and J are TRBV7-2 and TRBJ2-4; TRBD1 is a possible D gene (6 bases). Trimming left V 1 base short and J 0 bases short, with 13 bases between. The CDR3 is made up of 17 amino acids. Per germline, CDR1 SGHTA and CDR2 FQGNSA. CDR3 sequence (DNA): TGTGCCAGCAGCTTAGGAGGCAGGGGTCTAGCCAAAAACATTCAGTACTTC. Translating gives CASSLGGRGLAKNIQYF.

In its sample, this clone was seen once. V and J are TRBV11-3 and TRBJ2-1; D is possibly TRBD1 or TRBD2 (6 bases each). CDR1 SGHNT and CDR2 YENEEA come from the germline V gene. The V end was cut by 5 bases, the J end by 4 bases, with 15 bases between. The CDR3 runs to 15 residues. This CDR3 reads CASSPRGSGYNEQFF. CDR3 sequence (DNA): TGTGCCAGCAGCCCCAGGGGTAGCGGATACAATGAGCAGTTCTTC.

The rearrangement uses TRBV28 and TRBJ2-7, with 8 bases fitting TRBD1. The junction had 11 bases not matched to a gene; V was cut back by 6 bases and J by 4 bases. The germline CDR1 and CDR2 sequences are MDHEN and SYDVKM. The CDR3 length is 15 residues. The CDR3 region has the DNA TGTGCCAGCAGCCGAATAGGGACAGGACAATACGAGCAGTACTTC. Residues: CASSRIGTGQYEQYF.

This chain connects TRBV11-3 to TRBJ2-1; D uncertain. This CDR3 is 14 amino acids long. Trimming stripped 5 bases from V and 5 bases from J, with 13 bases between. Germline V lookup: CDR1 SGHNT, CDR2 YENEEA. In nucleotides, the CDR3 is TGTGCCAGCAGCCCAGAACCGCCCCACAATGAGCAGTTCTTC. Translation: CASSPEPPHNEQFF. Using reference TRBV11-3 and TRBJ2-1 for the parts outside the CDR3, the full variable domain is EAGVVQSPRYKIIEKKQPVAFWCNPISGHNTLYWYLQNLGQGPELLIRYENEEAVDDSQLPKDRFSAERLKGVDSTLKIQPAELGDSAVYLCASSPEPPHNEQFFGPGTRLTVL.

The chain carries TRBV30 and TRBJ2-1, with a weak D call TRBD2 (5 bases). The CDR3 covers 12 residues. Germline V gives CDR1 GTSNPN, CDR2 SVGIG (reference sequence). V lost 2 bases to trimming and J lost 10 bases, with 12 bases between them. The CDR3 coding sequence is TGTGCCTGGAGTTTCCAACTAGGCGAGCAGTTCTTC. Protein: CAWSFQLGEQFF. Complete variable domain (other parts from reference TRBV30 and TRBJ2-1): SQTIHQWPATLVQPVGSPLSLECTVEGTSNPNLYWYRQAAGRGLQLLFYSVGIGQISSEVPQNLSASRPQDRQFILSSKKLLLSDSGFYLCAWSFQLGEQFFGPGTRLTVL.